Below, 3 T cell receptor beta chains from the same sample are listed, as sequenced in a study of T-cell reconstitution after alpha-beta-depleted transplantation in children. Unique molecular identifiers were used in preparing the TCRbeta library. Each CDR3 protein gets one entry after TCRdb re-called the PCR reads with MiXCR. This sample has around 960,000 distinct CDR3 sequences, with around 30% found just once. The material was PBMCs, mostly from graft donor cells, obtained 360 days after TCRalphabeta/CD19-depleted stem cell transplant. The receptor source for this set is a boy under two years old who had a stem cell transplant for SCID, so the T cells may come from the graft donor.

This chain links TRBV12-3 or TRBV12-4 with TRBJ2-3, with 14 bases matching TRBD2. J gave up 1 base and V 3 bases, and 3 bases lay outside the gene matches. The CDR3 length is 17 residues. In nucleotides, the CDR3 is TGTGCCAGCAGTTTTCTGGGACTAGCGGGGGGCACAGATACGCAGTATTTT. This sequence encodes CASSFLGLAGGTDTQYF.

The CDR3 DNA sequence: TGTGCCAGCAGTTTATGGGTTAGAGACAGGCTAAATTACTACGAGCAGTACTTC. As protein: CASSLWVRDRLNYYEQYF. This chain joins TRBV12-3 or TRBV12-4 and TRBJ2-7; possible D gene TRBD1, 6 bases. V lost 2 bases and J lost 3, with 23 bases in between. The CDR3 is made up of 18 amino acids.

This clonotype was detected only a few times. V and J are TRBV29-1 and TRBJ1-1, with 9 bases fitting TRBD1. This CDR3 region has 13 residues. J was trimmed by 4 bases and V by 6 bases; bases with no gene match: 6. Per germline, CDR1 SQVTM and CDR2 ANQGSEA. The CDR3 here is CSVGTGWTTEAFF. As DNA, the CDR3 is TGCAGCGTAGGGACAGGGTGGACCACTGAAGCTTTCTTT.